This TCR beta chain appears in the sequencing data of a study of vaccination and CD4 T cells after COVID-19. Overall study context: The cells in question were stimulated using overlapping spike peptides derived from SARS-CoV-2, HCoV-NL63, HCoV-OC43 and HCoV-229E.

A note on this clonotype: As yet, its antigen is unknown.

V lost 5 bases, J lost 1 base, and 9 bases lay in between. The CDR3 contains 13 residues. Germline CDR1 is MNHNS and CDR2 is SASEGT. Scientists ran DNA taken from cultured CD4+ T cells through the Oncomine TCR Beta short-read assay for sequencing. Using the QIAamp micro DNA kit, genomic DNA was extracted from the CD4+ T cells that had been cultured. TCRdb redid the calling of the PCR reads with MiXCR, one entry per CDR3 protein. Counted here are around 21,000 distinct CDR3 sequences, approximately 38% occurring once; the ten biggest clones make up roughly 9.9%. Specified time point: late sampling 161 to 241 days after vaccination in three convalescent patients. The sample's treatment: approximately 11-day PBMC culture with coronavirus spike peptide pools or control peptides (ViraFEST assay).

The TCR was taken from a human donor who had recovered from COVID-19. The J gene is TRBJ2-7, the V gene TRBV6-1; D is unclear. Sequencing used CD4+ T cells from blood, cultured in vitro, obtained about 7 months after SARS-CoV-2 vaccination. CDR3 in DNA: TGTGCCAGCAGTCGGACGGGTTCCTACGAGCAGTACTTC. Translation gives CASSRTGSYEQYF.